The entry that follows covers one T cell receptor (beta chain) sequence. Its specificity is not known. Germline is not matched at one junction end, which may reflect a read error. This entry is derived from a study of molecular identifiers for immune sequencing clone quantification. Study-wide results and limits: Spiked Jurkat TCR RNA originating from one cell could reportedly be identified amid some 950,000 naive cells.

Previously published methods and listed TCR primers were used for the bulk TCR libraries. TCRdb called the PCR reads again in MiXCR, with one record for every CDR3 protein. The sample has some 580,000 distinct CDR3 sequences, 25% seen once. Germline CDR1 is LGHNA and CDR2 is YSLEER. The CDR3 runs 15 residues. With RNA at 10%, 30% or 50%, naive CD8 libraries came from approximately 22,000 to 940,000 sorted cells. The source is a human donor in good health. Some libraries in this study had Jurkat cell RNA spiked in. This chain links TRBV4-3 with TRBJ2-1; 9 bases align to TRBD2. Sequenced: naive CD8+ T cells from blood, with Jurkat cell RNA spiked in. Subset denoted: FACS-sorted CD8+CD4-CCR7+CD45RA+ naive T cells. The CDR3 loop reads CASSQTSGPYNAQFF. CDR3 bases: TGCGCCAGCAGCCAAACTAGCGGGCCGTACAATGCGCAGTTCTTC.